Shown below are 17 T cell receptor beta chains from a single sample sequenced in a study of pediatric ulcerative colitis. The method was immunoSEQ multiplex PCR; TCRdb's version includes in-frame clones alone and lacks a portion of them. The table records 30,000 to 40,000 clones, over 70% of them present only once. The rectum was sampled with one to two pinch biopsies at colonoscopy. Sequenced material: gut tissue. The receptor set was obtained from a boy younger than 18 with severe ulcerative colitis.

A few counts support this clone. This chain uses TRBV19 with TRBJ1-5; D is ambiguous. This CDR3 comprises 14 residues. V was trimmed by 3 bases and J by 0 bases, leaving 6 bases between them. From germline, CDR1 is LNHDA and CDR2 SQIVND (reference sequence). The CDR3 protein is CASSIVYSNQPQHF. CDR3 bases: TGTGCCAGTAGTATCGTCTATAGCAATCAGCCCCAGCATTTT.

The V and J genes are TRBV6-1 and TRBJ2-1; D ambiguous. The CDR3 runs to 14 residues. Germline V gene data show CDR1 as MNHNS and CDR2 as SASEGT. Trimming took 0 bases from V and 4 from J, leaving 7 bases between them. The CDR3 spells CASSEAPGYNEQFF. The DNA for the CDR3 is TGTGCCAGCAGTGAAGCGCCTGGGTACAATGAGCAGTTCTTC.

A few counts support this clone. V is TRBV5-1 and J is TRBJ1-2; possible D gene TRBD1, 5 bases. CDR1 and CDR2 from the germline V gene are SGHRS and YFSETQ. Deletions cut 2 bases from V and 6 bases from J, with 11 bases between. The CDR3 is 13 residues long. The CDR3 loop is CASSLAGLDGYTF. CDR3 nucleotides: TGCGCCAGCAGCTTAGCGGGACTAGATGGCTACACCTTC.

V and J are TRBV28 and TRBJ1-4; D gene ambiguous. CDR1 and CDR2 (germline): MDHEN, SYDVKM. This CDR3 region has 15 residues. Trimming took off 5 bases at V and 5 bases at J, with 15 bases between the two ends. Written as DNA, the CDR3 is TGTGCCAGCAGTACCCCCCTCACCTCAAATGAAAAACTGTTTTTT. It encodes CASSTPLTSNEKLFF.

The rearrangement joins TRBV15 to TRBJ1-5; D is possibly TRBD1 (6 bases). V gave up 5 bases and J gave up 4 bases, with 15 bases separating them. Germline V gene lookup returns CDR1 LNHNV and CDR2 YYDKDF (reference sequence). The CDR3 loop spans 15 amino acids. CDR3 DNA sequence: TGTGCCACCAGCCGCCAACGGGGGGCAAATCAGCCCCAGCATTTT. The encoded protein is CATSRQRGANQPQHF.

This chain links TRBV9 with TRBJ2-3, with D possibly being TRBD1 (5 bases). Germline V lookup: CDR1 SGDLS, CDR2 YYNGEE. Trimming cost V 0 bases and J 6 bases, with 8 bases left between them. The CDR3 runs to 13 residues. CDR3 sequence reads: CASSVGGYDTQYF. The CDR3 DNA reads TGTGCCAGCAGCGTAGGGGGCTACGATACGCAGTATTTT.

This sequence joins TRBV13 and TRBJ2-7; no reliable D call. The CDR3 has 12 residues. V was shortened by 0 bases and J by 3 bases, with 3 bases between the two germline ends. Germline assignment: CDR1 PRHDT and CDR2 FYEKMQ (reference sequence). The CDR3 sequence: CASSLGSYEQYF. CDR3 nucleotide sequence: TGTGCCAGCAGCTTAGGGAGCTACGAGCAGTACTTC. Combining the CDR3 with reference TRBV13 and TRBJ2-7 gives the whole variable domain AAGVIQSPRHLIKEKRETATLKCYPIPRHDTVYWYQQGPGQDPQFLISFYEKMQSDKGSIPDRFSAQQFSDYHSELNMSSLELGDSALYFCASSLGSYEQYFGPGTRLTVT.

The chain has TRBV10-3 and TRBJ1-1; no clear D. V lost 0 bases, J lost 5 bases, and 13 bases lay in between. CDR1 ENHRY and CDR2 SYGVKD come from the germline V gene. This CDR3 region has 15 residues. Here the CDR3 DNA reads TGTGCCATCAGTGAGTCTGGACCCTCGGGGACTGAAGCTTTCTTT. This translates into CAISESGPSGTEAFF.

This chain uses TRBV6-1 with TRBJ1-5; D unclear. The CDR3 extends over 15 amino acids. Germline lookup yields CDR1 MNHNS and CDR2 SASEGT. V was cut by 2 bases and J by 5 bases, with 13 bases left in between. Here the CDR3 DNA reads TGTGCCAGCAGTGAAAGGACCCAGAACTATCAGCCCCAGCATTTT. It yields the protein CASSERTQNYQPQHF.

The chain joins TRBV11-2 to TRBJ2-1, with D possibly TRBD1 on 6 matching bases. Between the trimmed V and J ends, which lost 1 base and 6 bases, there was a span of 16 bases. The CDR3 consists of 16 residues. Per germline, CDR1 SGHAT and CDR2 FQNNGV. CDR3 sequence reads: CASSLGVDSQTNEQFF. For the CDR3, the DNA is TGTGCCAGCAGCTTAGGTGTGGACAGCCAAACCAATGAGCAGTTCTTC.

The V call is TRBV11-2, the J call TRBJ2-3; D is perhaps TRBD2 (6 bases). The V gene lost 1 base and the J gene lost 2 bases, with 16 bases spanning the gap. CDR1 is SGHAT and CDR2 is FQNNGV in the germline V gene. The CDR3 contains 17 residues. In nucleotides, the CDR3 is TGTGCCAGCAGCTTAGTCCGTAGTGGGGGGTTCACAGATACGCAGTATTTT. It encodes CASSLVRSGGFTDTQYF.

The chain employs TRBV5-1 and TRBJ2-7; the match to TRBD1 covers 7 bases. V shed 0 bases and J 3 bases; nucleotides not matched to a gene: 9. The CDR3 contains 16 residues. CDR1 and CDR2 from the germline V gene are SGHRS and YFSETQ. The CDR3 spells CASSLAYQGGHYEQYF. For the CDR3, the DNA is TGCGCCAGCAGCTTGGCTTACCAAGGGGGCCACTACGAGCAGTACTTC. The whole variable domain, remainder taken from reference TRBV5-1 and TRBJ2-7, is KAGVTQTPRYLIKTRGQQVTLSCSPISGHRSVSWYQQTPGQGLQFLFEYFSETQRNKGNFPGRFSGRQFSNSRSEMNVSTLELGDSALYLCASSLAYQGGHYEQYFGPGTRLTVT.

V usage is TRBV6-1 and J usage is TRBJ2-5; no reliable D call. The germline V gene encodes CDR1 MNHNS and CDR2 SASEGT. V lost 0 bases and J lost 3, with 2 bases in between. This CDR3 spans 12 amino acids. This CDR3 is CASSEAEETQYF. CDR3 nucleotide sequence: TGTGCCAGCAGTGAAGCAGAAGAGACCCAGTACTTC.

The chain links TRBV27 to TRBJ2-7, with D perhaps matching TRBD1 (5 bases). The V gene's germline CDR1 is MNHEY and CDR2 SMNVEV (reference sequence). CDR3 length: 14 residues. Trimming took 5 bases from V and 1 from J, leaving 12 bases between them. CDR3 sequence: CASSGQGSSYEQYF. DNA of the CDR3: TGTGCCAGCAGTGGGCAGGGATCGTCCTACGAGCAGTACTTC.

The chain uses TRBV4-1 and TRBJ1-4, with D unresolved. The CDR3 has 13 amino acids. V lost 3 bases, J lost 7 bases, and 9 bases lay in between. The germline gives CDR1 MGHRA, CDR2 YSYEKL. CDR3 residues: CASSQVTAEKLFF. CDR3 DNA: TGCGCCAGCAGCCAGGTCACAGCTGAAAAACTGTTTTTT.

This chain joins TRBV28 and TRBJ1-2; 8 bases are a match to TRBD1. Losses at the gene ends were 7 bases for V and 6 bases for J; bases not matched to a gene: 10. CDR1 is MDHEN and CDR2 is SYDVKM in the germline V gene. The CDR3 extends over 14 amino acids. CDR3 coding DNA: TGTGCCAGCACCCAAGACAGGGGATATAATGGCTACACCTTC. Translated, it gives CASTQDRGYNGYTF.

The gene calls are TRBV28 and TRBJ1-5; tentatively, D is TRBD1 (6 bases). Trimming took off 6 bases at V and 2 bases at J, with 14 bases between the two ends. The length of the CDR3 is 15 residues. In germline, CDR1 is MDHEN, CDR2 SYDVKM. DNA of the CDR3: TGTGCCAGCAGCCATGGGGGCAGCGGCAATCAGCCCCAGCATTTT. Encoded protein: CASSHGGSGNQPQHF.